The source of this T cell receptor beta chain is a study of human T cells and chemical hapten exposure. Described time point: healthy volunteer bleed at 6 weeks. The starting material, unfractionated whole blood, was used for total RNA extraction. The library tagged each cDNA molecule with unique molecular identifiers. TCRdb reprocessed the RACE reads with MiXCR, giving one entry per CDR3 protein. The sample contains 50,000 to 70,000 distinct CDR3 sequences, about 6.5% of which appear only once. The table lists this clonotype with a few counts. The target antigen is unknown. Whole-study findings and limits: TCRs above 1 in 1000 frequency stayed constant with DPC sensitization.

The CDR3 sequence is 13 residues long. The V end was cut by 0 bases, the J end by 4 bases, with 6 bases between. Germline CDR1 reads SGHDN; CDR2 reads FVKESK. This TCR came from a female donor in good health. Some clones in this sample may be carry-over from other donors' samples. The V call is TRBV14, the J call TRBJ2-5; D gene unclear. The specimen was whole blood. The CDR3 sequence is CASSQDLVETQYF. The CDR3 coding sequence is TGTGCCAGCAGCCAAGACCTAGTAGAGACCCAGTACTTC.